This paragraph covers one T cell receptor (beta chain) sequence. V lost 6 bases to trimming and J lost 5 bases; unmatched junction nucleotides: 8. Germline-derived CDR1 and CDR2 are SQVTM and ANQGSEA. The CDR3 consists of 14 residues. In TCRdb, the RT-PCR reads were re-called with MiXCR into one record per CDR3 protein. The data contain hundreds of thousands of distinct CDR3 sequences, approximately 15% of them singletons. The chain joins TRBV29-1 to TRBJ2-5, with 11 positions matching TRBD1. This receptor was obtained from a female donor in good health, serving as a healthy control. Material for sequencing was memory CD4+ T cells from blood. The CDR3: CSVERTGGMETQYF. The CDR3, as DNA: TGCAGCGTGGAAAGGACAGGGGGCATGGAGACCCAGTACTTC.